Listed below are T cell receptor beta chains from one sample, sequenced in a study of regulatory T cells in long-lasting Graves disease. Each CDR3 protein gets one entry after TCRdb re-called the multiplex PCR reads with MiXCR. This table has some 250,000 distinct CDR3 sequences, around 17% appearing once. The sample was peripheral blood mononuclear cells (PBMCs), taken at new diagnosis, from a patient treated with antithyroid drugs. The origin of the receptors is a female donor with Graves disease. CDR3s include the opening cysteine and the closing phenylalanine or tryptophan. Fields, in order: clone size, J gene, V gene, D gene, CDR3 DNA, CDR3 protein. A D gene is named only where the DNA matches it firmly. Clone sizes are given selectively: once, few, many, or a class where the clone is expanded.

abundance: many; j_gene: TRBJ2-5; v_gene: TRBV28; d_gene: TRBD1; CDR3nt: TGTGCCAGCAGTTTACCCCCCTTAGGGGGCGAAACCCAGTACTTC; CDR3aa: CASSLPPLGGETQYF
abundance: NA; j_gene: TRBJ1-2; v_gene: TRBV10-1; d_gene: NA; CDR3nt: TGCGCCAGCAGTGATTCGGGAACCAACTATGGCTACACCTTC; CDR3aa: CASSDSGTNYGYTF
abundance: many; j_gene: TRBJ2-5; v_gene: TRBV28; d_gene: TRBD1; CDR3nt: TGTGCCAGCAGGTGGACAGGGGAAGAGACCCAGTACTTC; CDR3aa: CASRWTGEETQYF
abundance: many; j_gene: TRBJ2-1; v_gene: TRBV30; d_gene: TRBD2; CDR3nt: TGTGCCTGGAGTAGCCTAGCGGTCTACAATGAGCAGTTCTTC; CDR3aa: CAWSSLAVYNEQFF
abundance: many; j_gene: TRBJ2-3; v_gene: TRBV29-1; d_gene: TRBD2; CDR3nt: TGCAGCGTTCCTAGGGCTAGCGGGACAGATACGCAGTATTTT; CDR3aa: CSVPRASGTDTQYF
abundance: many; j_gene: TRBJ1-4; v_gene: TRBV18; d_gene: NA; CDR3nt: TGTGCCAGCTCACCACCGCAGGGAGGGGATGAAAAACTGTTTTTT; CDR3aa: CASSPPQGGDEKLFF
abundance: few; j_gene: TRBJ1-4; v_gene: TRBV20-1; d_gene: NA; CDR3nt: TGCAGTGCTAGAAGTGGCCTAAATGAAAAACTGTTTTTT; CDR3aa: CSARSGLNEKLFF
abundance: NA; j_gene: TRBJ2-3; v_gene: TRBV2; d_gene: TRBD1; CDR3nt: TGTGCCAGCAGTGACCGACAGGGATTCACAGATACGCAGTATTTT; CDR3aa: CASSDRQGFTDTQYF
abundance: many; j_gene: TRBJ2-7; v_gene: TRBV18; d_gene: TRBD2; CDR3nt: TGTGCCAGCTCACCAGATCGGCTAGCGGGCGGGCAGTACTTC; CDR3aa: CASSPDRLAGGQYF
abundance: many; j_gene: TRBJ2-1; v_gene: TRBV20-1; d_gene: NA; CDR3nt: TGCAGTGCTAGTAGGGTGGGCCGGAACAATGAGCAGTTCTTC; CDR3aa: CSASRVGRNNEQFF
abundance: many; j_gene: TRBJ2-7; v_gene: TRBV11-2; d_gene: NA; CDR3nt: TGTGCCAGCAGCTTAGATCGGTCCTACGAGCAGTACTTC; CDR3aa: CASSLDRSYEQYF